This T cell receptor beta chain was retrieved from a study of T cells in Graves' hyperthyroidism and ophthalmopathy. Subjects aged 18 to 65 presented with newly diagnosed hyperthyroidism of less than 2 months' duration. Uncontrolled infection, other autoimmune disease, pregnancy or lactation excluded patients. Thyroid ultrasound and orbital computed tomography, with clinical symptoms and serum thyroxine and TRAb, informed diagnoses. Fresh 10 ml peripheral blood yielded PBMCs. This clonotype appeared many times. The investigators amplified TCR beta CDR3 regions from RNA transcripts. When the TCR CDR3 underwent first-round RT-PCR, the HTBI primer set was used. TCRdb itself ran the multiplex PCR reads through MiXCR, one entry per CDR3 protein. Of 350,000 or so distinct CDR3 sequences in the sample, about a sixth are singletons; the top ten hold almost 35%. This TCR derives from a woman in her 30s with Graves' hyperthyroidism that later progressed to Graves' ophthalmopathy. The sequenced material came from blood.

The CDR3 DNA sequence: TGTGCCAGCAGCTTAGGCGGTAGCGGCTCCTACGAGCAGTACTTC. This translates into CASSLGGSGSYEQYF. The V call is TRBV11-3, the J call TRBJ2-7, with D possibly matching TRBD2 (6 bases). This CDR3 spans 15 amino acids. The V end was cut by 1 base, the J end by 0 bases, with 10 bases between. Per germline, CDR1 SGHNT and CDR2 YENEEA.